This TCR beta chain was sequenced in a study of blood T cells in healthy people across ages. Whole-study findings and limits: Among long-lived donors, naive CD4+ cells were more numerous and diversity higher than in aged donors.

The second PCR ran about 6 to 11 cycles with a sample-barcoded 5' primer and J-beta primers. TCRdb processed the 5' RACE reads anew with MiXCR; each CDR3 protein has one entry. The sample consists of 1,500,000 or so distinct CDR3 sequences, 35% to 45% of them appearing once. V was trimmed by 0 bases and J by 8 bases, leaving 13 bases between them. Germline-derived CDR1 and CDR2 are SGHVS and FQNEAQ. CDR3 length equals 15 residues. About this clonotype itself: Its antigen is as yet unknown.

The TCR comes from a woman aged 18-30 years in good health. The sample comprised blood. The genes are TRBV7-8 and TRBJ1-4, with TRBD1 as a possible D gene (6 bases). The CDR3, as DNA: TGTGCCAGCAGCTTAGCGAACAGGGAGAGGGAAAAACTGTTTTTT. Protein: CASSLANREREKLFF.